Below, 15 T cell receptor beta chains from the same sample are listed, as sequenced in a study of blood T cells in healthy people across ages. PCR was performed a second time for roughly 7 to 11 cycles using a sample-barcoded 5' primer and a J-beta primer mix. Using its own MiXCR run on the 5' RACE reads, TCRdb lists one record per CDR3 protein. The sample lists over a million distinct CDR3 sequences, under 55% occurring once. Input material: blood. The origin of the receptors is a woman in her sixties or seventies in good health.

This clonotype was observed a few times. The chain recombines TRBV27 with TRBJ1-5; D may be TRBD1 (6 bases). Germline-derived CDR1 and CDR2 are MNHEY and SMNVEV (reference sequence). This CDR3 region has 16 residues. V was clipped by 5 bases and J by 5 bases, with 19 bases between them. DNA of the CDR3: TGTGCCAGCAGTCTAGTCATTCGGGACACTTATCAGCCCCAGCATTTT. Its translation: CASSLVIRDTYQPQHF.

The rearrangement joins TRBV30 to TRBJ2-1; no reliable D call. This CDR3 has 15 amino acids. Germline loops: CDR1 GTSNPN, CDR2 SVGIG (reference sequence). Deletions cut 3 bases from V and 0 bases from J, with 12 bases between. For the CDR3, the DNA is TGTGCCTGGAGCTCCGCAGCGAGCTCCTACAATGAGCAGTTCTTC. Amino acids: CAWSSAASSYNEQFF.

This clonotype was seen a handful of times. This sequence joins TRBV3-1 and TRBJ2-1; 10 bases are shared with TRBD2. The CDR3 totals 15 residues. With V trimmed by 2 bases and J by 6 bases, 4 bases remained unmatched. The germline gives CDR1 LGHDT, CDR2 YNNKEL (reference sequence). CDR3 nucleotides: TGTGCCAGCAGCCAACCACTAGCGGGAAGCAATGAGCAGTTCTTC. It specifies CASSQPLAGSNEQFF.

The chain has TRBV15 and TRBJ1-2; D might be TRBD1 (5 bases). The CDR3 covers 17 residues. V lost 0 bases to trimming and J lost 5 bases, with 19 bases between them. Germline CDR1 LNHNV, CDR2 YYDKDF (reference sequence). CDR3 protein: CATSRDRGDPGSYGYTF. The CDR3 nucleotides read TGTGCCACCAGCAGAGATCGGGGGGACCCAGGGTCTTATGGCTACACCTTC.

This clonotype came up a few times. This chain links TRBV12-3 or TRBV12-4 with TRBJ2-3; tentatively, D is TRBD1 (6 bases). Trimming pared 6 bases from V and 2 bases from J, leaving 15 bases between. There are 15 residues in the CDR3. This CDR3 is CASRTYGTPTDTQYF. CDR3 in DNA: TGTGCCAGCAGAACCTATGGGACACCCACAGATACGCAGTATTTT.

The sample holds one count of this clonotype. At one end, the junction sequence differs from germline, possibly due to a read error. The chain recombines TRBV7-9 with TRBJ1-5; a weak D match, TRBD1 (5 bases). The germline gives CDR1 SEHNR, CDR2 FQNEAQ (reference sequence). The CDR3 has 16 amino acids. For the CDR3, the DNA is TGTGCCAGCAGCTTAGAATCGGGCAGGGTCAATCAGCTCCAGCATTTT. Its translation is CASSLESGRVNQLQHF.

The chain recombines TRBV11-1 with TRBJ2-3; 13 bases are a match to TRBD2. Germline values: CDR1 SGHAT, CDR2 FQDESV (reference sequence). V lost 5 bases to trimming and J lost 5 bases; unmatched junction nucleotides: 4. The CDR3 is 15 residues long. The CDR3 region has the DNA TGTGCCAGCAGCGAGGGACTAGCGGGGATAGATACGCAGTATTTT. Protein product: CASSEGLAGIDTQYF.

The chain joins TRBV10-3 to TRBJ2-3, with TRBD2 matching 11 bases. Germline trimming cut 7 bases from V and 3 bases from J; bases unmatched to any gene: 6. Germline V gives CDR1 ENHRY, CDR2 SYGVKD. This CDR3 is built from 15 residues. The CDR3 DNA is TGTGCCATCACTTTAGCGGGAGGGCCAACAGATACGCAGTATTTT. The encoded protein is CAITLAGGPTDTQYF.

Of note for this clonotype: The germline gene is not matched at one end of the junction; a read error may be the cause. The chain employs TRBV29-1 and TRBJ2-7, with unresolved D. This CDR3 has 11 amino acids. The germline CDR1 and CDR2 sequences are SQVTM and ANQGSEA. CDR3 loop: CSASSIYEQHF. DNA for the CDR3: TGCAGCGCTAGTAGTATCTACGAGCAGCACTTC.

The rearrangement links TRBV12-3 or TRBV12-4 to TRBJ2-5, with 10 bases fitting TRBD1. Trimming cost V 6 bases and J 11 bases; bases outside gene matches: 15. CDR3 length: 15 amino acids. In DNA form, the CDR3 reads TGTGCCAGCAGCCTAACCGGGACAGGGGACAATGAGCAGTACTTC. It specifies CASSLTGTGDNEQYF.

The rearrangement joins TRBV14 to TRBJ2-4; 9 bases are a match to TRBD1. This CDR3 is built from 16 residues. CDR1 is SGHDN and CDR2 is FVKESK in the germline V gene. The trim removed 1 base at V and 2 bases at J, leaving 3 bases unmatched. CDR3 sequence (DNA): TGTGCCAGCAGCCAAGTGGGGACAGGGACCAAAAACATTCAGTACTTC. Translated, it gives CASSQVGTGTKNIQYF.

This clonotype was found a few times. The chain joins TRBV12-3 or TRBV12-4 to TRBJ2-5; D is unclear. V lost 2 bases and J 2 bases, leaving 6 bases between the germline ends. This CDR3 is 13 amino acids long. As DNA, the CDR3 is TGTGCCAGCAGTTTATTTCAGCAAGAGACCCAGTACTTC. This encodes CASSLFQQETQYF.

The chain couples TRBV7-6 to TRBJ1-5, with no clear D. V lost 1 base, J lost 4 bases, and 11 bases lay in between. The length of the CDR3 is 15 residues. Germline V gene sequence: CDR1 SGHVS, CDR2 FNYEAQ. The CDR3 reads CASSLGEPNNQPQHF. The CDR3 bases are TGTGCCAGCAGCTTAGGGGAGCCTAATAATCAGCCCCAGCATTTT. Combining the CDR3 with reference TRBV7-6 and TRBJ1-5 gives the whole variable domain GAGVSQSPRYKVTKRGQDVALRCDPISGHVSLYWYRQALGQGPEFLTYFNYEAQQDKSGLPNDRFSAERPEGSISTLTIQRTEQRDSAMYRCASSLGEPNNQPQHFGDGTRLSIL.

Remarks on this clonotype: The junction does not match germline at one end; this may be a read error. The chain is built from TRBV15 and TRBJ2-7; D is uncertain. Germline V gives CDR1 LNHNV, CDR2 YYDKDF (reference sequence). This CDR3 spans 13 amino acids. The CDR3 protein is CATSREQTYDQYF. In nucleotides, the CDR3 is TGTGCCACCAGCAGAGAACAGACCTACGATCAGTACTTC.

As for this clonotype: With a much larger clone just one base away, this may be a read error. The chain uses TRBV2 and TRBJ2-5; unclear D gene. The CDR3 loop spans 18 amino acids. CDR1 SNHLY and CDR2 FYNNEI come from the germline V gene. Trimming shortened V by 2 bases and J by 11 bases, and 30 bases separated the two germline ends. CDR3 sequence reads: CASSEHPPLLSSSTKQYF. For the CDR3, the DNA is TGTGCCAGCAGTGAACACCCTCCTCTCCTCTCCTCCTCAACCAAGCAGTACTTC.